This T cell receptor beta chain was sequenced in a study of identical twins. TCRdb used MiXCR to reprocess the 5' RACE reads, holding one entry per CDR3 protein. The data hold nearly 250,000 distinct CDR3 sequences, with about 7% observed a single time. Points on this clonotype: Its specificity is unknown.

The study, taken as a whole, reports: An excess of low generation probability was shown by twin-shared out-of-frame alpha sequences. Beta clonotypes that were abundant in cord blood contained fewer insertions, a pattern absent from memory repertoires. Monozygotic twins shared more out-of-frame TCR alpha than recombination models predicted. In zero-insertion analyses, partial confounding could arise from invariant MAIT and iNKT cells.

These data are also associated with another study on yellow fever vaccine responses in identical twins.

Source material: memory (CD45RO+) T cells sorted from blood. This TCR derives from a woman aged 18-29 years in good health.

CDR3 nucleotides: TGTGCCAGCAGTGCGCAGGGGACTAGCAATCAGCCCCAGCATTTT. Translation: CASSAQGTSNQPQHF. The chain is built from TRBV2 and TRBJ1-5; possibly TRBD1 for D (6 bases). The V end lost 4 bases, the J end lost 0 bases, and 10 bases lay between the germline ends. The CDR3 is made up of 15 amino acids. Germline V gives CDR1 SNHLY, CDR2 FYNNEI.